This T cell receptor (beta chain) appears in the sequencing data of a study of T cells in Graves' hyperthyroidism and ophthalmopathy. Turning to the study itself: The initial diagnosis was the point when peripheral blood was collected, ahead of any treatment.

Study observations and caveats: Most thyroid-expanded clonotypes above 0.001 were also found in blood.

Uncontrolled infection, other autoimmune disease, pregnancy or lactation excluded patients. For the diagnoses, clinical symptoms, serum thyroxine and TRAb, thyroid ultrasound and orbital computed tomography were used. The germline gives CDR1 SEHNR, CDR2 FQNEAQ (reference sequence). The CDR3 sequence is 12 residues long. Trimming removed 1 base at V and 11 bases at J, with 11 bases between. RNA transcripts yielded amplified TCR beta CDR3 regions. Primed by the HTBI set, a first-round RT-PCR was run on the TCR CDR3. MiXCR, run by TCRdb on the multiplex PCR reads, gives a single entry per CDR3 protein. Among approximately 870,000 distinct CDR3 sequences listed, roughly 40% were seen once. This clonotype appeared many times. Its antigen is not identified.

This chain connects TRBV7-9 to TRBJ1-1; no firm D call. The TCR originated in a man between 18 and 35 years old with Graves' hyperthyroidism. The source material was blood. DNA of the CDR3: TGTGCCAGCAGCTTAGGGGGAGAGCGGGCTTTCTTT. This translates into CASSLGGERAFF.